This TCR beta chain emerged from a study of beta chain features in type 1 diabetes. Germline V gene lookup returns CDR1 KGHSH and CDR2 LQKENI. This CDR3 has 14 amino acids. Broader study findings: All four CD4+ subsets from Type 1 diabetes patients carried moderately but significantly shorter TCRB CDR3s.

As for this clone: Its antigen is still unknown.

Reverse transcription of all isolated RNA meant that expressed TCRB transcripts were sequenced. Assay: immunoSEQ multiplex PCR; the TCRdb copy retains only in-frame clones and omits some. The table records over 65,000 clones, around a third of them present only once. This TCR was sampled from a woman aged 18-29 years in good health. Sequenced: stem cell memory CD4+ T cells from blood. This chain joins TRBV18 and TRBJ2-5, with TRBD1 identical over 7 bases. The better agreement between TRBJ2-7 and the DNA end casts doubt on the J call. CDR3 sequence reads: CASSPGTAQGEQYF. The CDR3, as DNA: TGTGCCAGCTCACCTGGGACAGCCCAGGGCGAGCAGTACTTC.